The 22 T cell receptor beta chains below come from one sample, sequenced in a study of shared clonotypes between healthy human individuals. Some clones are missing from TCRdb's copy, which holds only in-frame ones; the method was immunoSEQ multiplex PCR. The repertoire has over 850,000 clones, 70% to 80% of them found once; the top ten carry 0.5% to 0.65%. Sequencing used memory CD4+ T cells from PBMCs. As for subset: CD45RA-negative fraction. The source of these receptors is a man between 18 and 35 years old in good health. Some clones in this sample may be carry-over from other donors' samples.

CDR3 in DNA: TGTGCCAGCAGCCAAGATCCCGGACAGGGACATTCACCCCTCCACTTT. This sequence encodes CASSQDPGQGHSPLHF. The gene calls are TRBV4-2 and TRBJ1-6; 8 bases agree with TRBD1. The V gene end was trimmed by 0 bases and the J gene end by 8 bases; junction bases not matched to a gene: 6. CDR1 and CDR2 from the germline V gene are LGHNA and YNFKEQ. This CDR3 contains 16 residues.

This chain uses TRBV29-1 with TRBJ2-3; 8 positions agree with TRBD1. Germline V CDR1 and CDR2: SQVTM, ANQGSEA. V was clipped by 4 bases and J by 4 bases; unmatched bases: 4. This CDR3 has 13 residues. The CDR3 region is CSVASTGADTQYF. In nucleotides, the CDR3 is TGCAGCGTTGCCTCGACAGGGGCAGATACGCAGTATTTT.

This clone was observed a few times. A read error is likely here: a far larger clone is one base away. The sample has other DNA sequences that encode this CDR3 too. DNA of the CDR3: TGTGCCAGTAGCTTAGTTCCAGAGGCCTACAATGAGCAGTTCTTC. This translates into CASSLVPEAYNEQFF. The chain links TRBV7-9 to TRBJ2-1; no firm D call. The CDR3 has 15 amino acids. Germline CDR1 and CDR2: SEHNR and FQNEAQ (reference sequence).

This clone showed up just a few times. The chain is built from TRBV28 and TRBJ2-5; 11 bases match TRBD2. With V trimmed by 0 bases and J by 1 base, 1 base remained unmatched. CDR1 is MDHEN, CDR2 SYDVKM, per germline. The CDR3 contains 16 residues. In DNA, the CDR3 is TGTGCCAGCAGTTTATGGACTAGCGGGACCCAAGAGACCCAGTACTTC. Translating it yields CASSLWTSGTQETQYF.

This rearrangement joins TRBV5-4 to TRBJ1-4; weak D call: TRBD1 (6 bases). Germline assignment: CDR1 SGHNT and CDR2 YYREEE (reference sequence). The CDR3 extends over 15 amino acids. Deletions cut 4 bases from V and 5 bases from J, with 15 bases between. CDR3 loop: CASSAKQGPNEKLFF. The CDR3 DNA reads as TGTGCCAGCAGCGCAAAACAGGGCCCGAATGAAAAACTGTTTTTT.

V is TRBV5-1 and J is TRBJ1-4; D not certain. This CDR3 has 12 amino acids. V was clipped by 5 bases and J by 7 bases, with 9 bases between them. CDR1 is SGHRS and CDR2 is YFSETQ in the germline V gene. CDR3 in DNA: TGCGCCAGCAGGGGTTCGTCTGAAAAACTGTTTTTT. It encodes CASRGSSEKLFF.

Comments on this clone: In the same sample, other DNA sequences code for this CDR3. This chain uses TRBV18 with TRBJ1-1, with 9 bases aligning to TRBD1. The V segment lost 3 bases and the J segment 0 bases; nucleotides outside the gene matches: 2. The germline CDR1 and CDR2 sequences are KGHSH and LQKENI. CDR3 size: 15 residues. CDR3 sequence: CASSPGQGMNTEAFF. CDR3 DNA sequence: TGTGCCAGCTCACCCGGACAGGGGATGAACACTGAAGCTTTCTTT.

This clone was seen only once. This CDR3 is also generated by other DNA sequences in the sample. This rearrangement joins TRBV5-1 to TRBJ2-1, with 7 bases lining up with TRBD2. V shed 1 base and J 5 bases; nucleotides not matched to a gene: 3. This CDR3 comprises 14 residues. Looked up from germline, CDR1 is SGHRS and CDR2 is YFSETQ. CDR3 nucleotide sequence: TGCGCCAGCAGCTTGCGCCTAGCGGACAATGAGCAGTTCTTC. Translation: CASSLRLADNEQFF.

The V and J genes are TRBV25-1 and TRBJ1-1; tentatively, D is TRBD1 (6 bases). The V end was cut by 7 bases, the J end by 11 bases, with 17 bases between. The germline CDR1 and CDR2 sequences are MGHDK and SYGVNS. The CDR3 has 12 residues. CDR3 sequence reads: CASISTGKAAFF. CDR3 in DNA: TGTGCCAGCATAAGTACAGGGAAAGCGGCTTTCTTT.

The chain joins TRBV5-6 to TRBJ2-4; D tentatively reads TRBD1 or TRBD2 (5 bases each). Trimming removed 2 bases at V and 5 bases at J, with 11 bases between. The length of the CDR3 is 14 residues. Per germline, CDR1 SGHDT and CDR2 YYEEEE. This CDR3 reads CASSFDRAENIQYF. The CDR3 nucleotides read TGTGCCAGCAGCTTTGACAGAGCGGAAAACATTCAGTACTTC.

The chain has TRBV2 and TRBJ1-1; D unresolved. V was shortened by 4 bases and J by 1 base, with 13 bases between the two germline ends. The CDR3 is 15 residues long. Germline CDR1 is SNHLY and CDR2 is FYNNEI. CDR3 coding DNA: TGTGCCAGCAGTGGACCGGAGGTCGGGAACACTGAAGCTTTCTTT. Its protein is CASSGPEVGNTEAFF. Full variable domain (remainder filled in from reference TRBV2 and TRBJ1-1): EPEVTQTPSHQVTQMGQEVILRCVPISNHLYFYWYRQILGQKVEFLVSFYNNEISEKSEIFDDQFSVERPDGSNFTLKIRSTKLEDSAMYFCASSGPEVGNTEAFFGQGTRLTVV.

This clone was seen a handful of times. V is TRBV18 and J is TRBJ2-7; a possible D gene is TRBD2 (7 bases). The V end lost 3 bases, the J end lost 2 bases, and 14 bases lay between the germline ends. The length of the CDR3 is 15 residues. Germline-derived CDR1 and CDR2 are KGHSH and LQKENI. This CDR3 is CASSPQRGGTYEQYF. CDR3 coding DNA: TGTGCCAGCTCACCCCAGAGGGGGGGCACCTACGAGCAGTACTTC.

Remarks on this clone: Other DNA sequences in the same sample also yield this CDR3. The rearrangement joins TRBV11-2 to TRBJ1-1; D is perhaps TRBD1 (5 bases). Trimming shortened V by 8 bases and J by 0 bases, and 10 bases separated the two germline ends. The CDR3 is made up of 13 amino acids. The germline V gene has CDR1 SGHAT and CDR2 FQNNGV. In nucleotides, the CDR3 is TGTGCCAGCTCCTCGACAGTGAACACTGAAGCTTTCTTT. Its protein product is CASSSTVNTEAFF.

Points on this clone: A far more abundant clone sits one base away, making this likely a read error. The chain links TRBV30 to TRBJ1-2; D uncertain. CDR3 length: 13 amino acids. Germline V gene sequence: CDR1 GTSNPN, CDR2 SVGIG (reference sequence). The CDR3 spells CAWSVEASYGYIF. In DNA, the CDR3 is TGTGCCTGGAGTGTAGAAGCCTCGTATGGCTACATCTTC.

As for this clone: This likely traces to a read error, being one base from a far larger clone. The V call is TRBV15, the J call TRBJ1-1, with 7 bases identical to TRBD1. CDR1 and CDR2 from the germline V gene are LNHNV and YYDKDF (reference sequence). This CDR3 comprises 13 residues. V lost 1 base to trimming and J lost 10 bases; unmatched junction nucleotides: 6. CDR3: CATSRGTGSVAFF. CDR3 coding DNA: TGTGCCACCAGCAGAGGGACAGGTTCGGTAGCTTTCTTT. Full variable domain (rest looked up from reference TRBV15 and TRBJ1-1): DAMVIQNPRYQVTQFGKPVTLSCSQTLNHNVMYWYQQKSSQAPKLLFHYYDKDFNNEADTPDNFQSRRPNTSFCFLDIRSPGLGDTAMYLCATSRGTGSVAFFGQGTRLTVV.

This clone appeared a single time. The chain employs TRBV5-1 and TRBJ1-3; 7 positions agree with TRBD1. Germline CDR1 SGHRS, CDR2 YFSETQ. The J segment lost 4 bases and the V segment lost 4 bases, leaving 8 bases of the junction unmatched. The CDR3 runs to 15 residues. DNA of the CDR3: TGCGCCAGCAGCGACTCCGGGACAGAAGGAAACACCATATATTTT. Translation: CASSDSGTEGNTIYF. The full variable domain, rest sourced from reference TRBV5-1 and TRBJ1-3, is KAGVTQTPRYLIKTRGQQVTLSCSPISGHRSVSWYQQTPGQGLQFLFEYFSETQRNKGNFPGRFSGRQFSNSRSEMNVSTLELGDSALYLCASSDSGTEGNTIYFGEGSWLTVV.

The table lists this clone with a few counts. The chain has TRBV14 and TRBJ1-5; unclear D gene. Germline loops: CDR1 SGHDN, CDR2 FVKESK. Trimming took off 3 bases at V and 3 bases at J, with 12 bases between the two ends. The CDR3 spans 15 residues. In DNA, the CDR3 is TGTGCCAGCAGCCAGGGGTGGGGATCCAATCAGCCCCAGCATTTT. The encoded protein is CASSQGWGSNQPQHF.

The V and J genes are TRBV15 and TRBJ2-5; possible D gene TRBD1, 6 bases. Trimming removed 4 bases at V and 5 bases at J, with 17 bases between. This CDR3 is built from 15 residues. Per the germline V gene, CDR1 is LNHNV and CDR2 is YYDKDF (reference sequence). The DNA for the CDR3 is TGTGCCACCAGCAAGGCCGGGACACCACGGGAGACCCAGTACTTC. It encodes CATSKAGTPRETQYF.

In regard to this clone: This sample also contains other DNA sequences that code for the same CDR3. V gene TRBV20-1 combines with J gene TRBJ2-5, with D hard to call. Per germline, CDR1 DFQATT and CDR2 SNEGSKA (reference sequence). The CDR3 consists of 11 residues. Trimming shortened V by 1 base and J by 5 bases, and 5 bases separated the two germline ends. CDR3 nucleotides: TGCAGTGCTAGAGTTGGCGAGACCCAGTACTTC. Translated: CSARVGETQYF.

Turning to this clone: At the DNA level, this CDR3 is encoded by other sequences in the same sample as well. CDR3 coding DNA: TGTGCCAGCAGCGTCGGACTAGCGGGAGGCGAGCAGTACTTC. It specifies CASSVGLAGGEQYF. The rearrangement links TRBV9 to TRBJ2-7; 14 bases line up with TRBD2. The CDR3 is 14 residues long. CDR1 is SGDLS, CDR2 YYNGEE, per germline. J lost 6 bases, V lost 2 bases, and 1 base had no gene match. The full variable domain, with the rest looked up from reference TRBV9 and TRBJ2-7, is DSGVTQTPKHLITATGQRVTLRCSPRSGDLSVYWYQQSLDQGLQFLIQYYNGEERAKGNILERFSAQQFPDLHSELNLSSLELGDSALYFCASSVGLAGGEQYFGPGTRLTVT.

The chain joins TRBV5-4 to TRBJ2-3; D uncertain. This CDR3 contains 14 residues. The germline gives CDR1 SGHNT, CDR2 YYREEE (reference sequence). The V end was cut by 2 bases, the J end by 0 bases, with 7 bases between. CDR3 nucleotide sequence: TGTGCCAGCAGCTTCCGATCTAGCACAGATACGCAGTATTTT. Its translation: CASSFRSSTDTQYF.

J is TRBJ2-1 and V is TRBV7-8; D tentatively fits TRBD1 or TRBD2 (5 bases each). This CDR3 comprises 15 residues. V dropped 3 bases and J dropped 7 bases, with 16 bases sitting between them. Germline values: CDR1 SGHVS, CDR2 FQNEAQ. The CDR3 protein is CASSFGRPGLNEQFF. CDR3 in DNA: TGTGCCAGCAGCTTCGGACGGCCGGGGCTTAATGAGCAGTTCTTC. The variable domain in full, with the rest retrieved from reference TRBV7-8 and TRBJ2-1, is GAGVSQSPRYKVAKRGQDVALRCDPISGHVSLFWYQQALGQGPEFLTYFQNEAQLDKSGLPSDRFFAERPEGSVSTLKIQRTQQEDSAVYLCASSFGRPGLNEQFFGPGTRLTVL.